The 27 T cell receptor beta chains below were found in one sample sequenced in a study of CD8 T cells in Susac syndrome. An input of about 0.5 to 1 ug of RNA was subjected to reverse transcription using random hexamers. MiXCR, run by TCRdb on the immunoSEQ multiplex PCR reads, gives a single entry per CDR3 protein. The sample lists 150,000 to 200,000 distinct CDR3 sequences, around 96% seen once, with over 0.12% in the top ten. The sequencing input was CD4+ T cells from PBMCs. These receptors were collected from a human donor in good health.

This clonotype has only one observation. The chain recombines TRBV6-5 with TRBJ2-3; 11 bases match TRBD1. The germline V gene has CDR1 MNHEY and CDR2 SVGAGI. The CDR3 consists of 15 residues. V trimming: 3 bases; J trimming: 4 bases; junction bases outside the gene matches: 3. CDR3 loop: CASSYGTGGADTQYF. The CDR3 DNA is TGTGCCAGCAGTTATGGGACAGGGGGGGCAGATACGCAGTATTTT.

This chain joins TRBV4-2 and TRBJ2-1; no reliable D call. V was clipped by 0 bases and J by 5 bases, with 11 bases between them. This CDR3 is built from 15 residues. Germline V gene lookup returns CDR1 LGHNA and CDR2 YNFKEQ. CDR3 region: CASSQDRAADNEQFF. For the CDR3, the DNA is TGTGCCAGCAGCCAAGATCGGGCGGCCGACAATGAGCAGTTCTTC.

The CDR3 region is CASSELGDQPQHF. CDR3 DNA sequence: TGTGCCAGCAGTGAATTGGGGGATCAGCCCCAGCATTTT. This chain joins TRBV2 and TRBJ1-5; tentative D call: TRBD1 (5 bases). The V end lost 2 bases, the J end lost 5 bases, and 7 bases lay between the germline ends. The CDR3 is 13 residues long. Germline CDR1 and CDR2: SNHLY and FYNNEI.

V and J are TRBV4-2 and TRBJ1-2; D unclear. Germline V gives CDR1 LGHNA, CDR2 YNFKEQ. Trimming took 0 bases from V and 7 from J, leaving 12 bases between them. CDR3 length: 14 residues. CDR3 sequence: CASSQDRGSGGYTF. In nucleotides, the CDR3 is TGTGCCAGCAGCCAAGATCGGGGATCCGGTGGCTACACCTTC.

This rearrangement joins TRBV20-1 to TRBJ2-7, with D perhaps matching TRBD1 (6 bases). V shed 6 bases and J shed 2 bases, with 11 bases lying between them. The CDR3 consists of 12 residues. Per germline, CDR1 DFQATT and CDR2 SNEGSKA (reference sequence). The CDR3 protein is CSAPGDTYEQYF. The CDR3 nucleotides are TGCAGTGCGCCCGGGGACACCTACGAGCAGTACTTC.

The J gene is TRBJ2-5, the V gene TRBV6-2 or TRBV6-3; 7 nucleotides align to TRBD2. Unmatched junction bases numbered 10, after V lost 5 bases and J lost 10 bases. Germline assignment: CDR1 MNHEY and CDR2 SVGEGT. The CDR3 has 13 residues. The DNA of the CDR3 is TGTGCCAGCAGTGAGGGACTAAGCTCAATCCAGTACTTC. It encodes CASSEGLSSIQYF.

The chain is built from TRBV19 and TRBJ2-6; TRBD1 matches at 9 bases. After removal of 2 bases from V and 1 base from J, the junction contained 9 bases not matched to a gene. The CDR3 runs to 19 residues. Germline V gene lookup returns CDR1 LNHDA and CDR2 SQIVND (reference sequence). For the CDR3, the DNA is TGTGCCAGTAGTATAATTCCTGGACAGGGGCTTTCTGGGGCCAACGTCCTGACTTTC. Translating gives CASSIIPGQGLSGANVLTF.

V usage is TRBV28 and J usage is TRBJ2-1; D gene uncertain. Germline V lookup: CDR1 MDHEN, CDR2 SYDVKM. Trimming removed 7 bases from V and 2 bases from J, with 15 bases in between. The CDR3 sequence is 15 residues long. The CDR3 here is CASTGIRSAYNEQFF. In DNA, the CDR3 is TGTGCCAGCACAGGTATAAGGTCTGCCTACAATGAGCAGTTCTTC.

This sequence joins TRBV20-1 and TRBJ2-5; 9 bases line up with TRBD1. Germline CDR1 DFQATT, CDR2 SNEGSKA (reference sequence). This CDR3 is built from 13 residues. Unmatched junction bases numbered 8, after V lost 7 bases and J lost 5 bases. The DNA for the CDR3 is TGCAGTGAACAGGGACAGGGTATCGAGACCCAGTACTTC. This codes for CSEQGQGIETQYF.

CDR3 residues: CASSPQGQEGYGYTF. In DNA form, the CDR3 reads TGTGCCAGCAGCCCCCAAGGGCAGGAAGGCTATGGCTACACCTTC. The chain couples TRBV9 to TRBJ1-2, with no clear D. The germline gives CDR1 SGDLS, CDR2 YYNGEE. This CDR3 is built from 15 residues. V was pared by 4 bases and J by 4 bases, with 17 bases between.

The gene calls are TRBV9 and TRBJ2-7; D might be TRBD1 (6 bases). The V gene lost 0 bases and the J gene lost 5 bases, with 12 bases spanning the gap. This CDR3 is built from 14 residues. CDR1 SGDLS and CDR2 YYNGEE come from the germline V gene. CDR3 nucleotide sequence: TGTGCCAGCAGCGTAGGACAGGTAGACGACGAGCAGTACTTC. Protein: CASSVGQVDDEQYF. The entire variable domain, with the rest obtained from reference TRBV9 and TRBJ2-7, is as follows: DSGVTQTPKHLITATGQRVTLRCSPRSGDLSVYWYQQSLDQGLQFLIQYYNGEERAKGNILERFSAQQFPDLHSELNLSSLELGDSALYFCASSVGQVDDEQYFGPGTRLTVT.

The chain is built from TRBV30 and TRBJ1-4, with TRBD1 as a possible D gene (6 bases). Trimming removed 4 bases from V and 7 bases from J, with 10 bases in between. Germline CDR1 is GTSNPN and CDR2 is SVGIG (reference sequence). The CDR3 sequence is 12 residues long. The CDR3 DNA reads TGTGCCTGGACAGGGGTCGGTGAAAAACTGTTTTTT. This sequence encodes CAWTGVGEKLFF.

This clonotype was seen once. The gene calls are TRBV20-1 and TRBJ1-5, with D possibly being TRBD1 (5 bases). V lost 6 bases to trimming and J lost 7 bases, with 16 bases between them. This CDR3 is 13 amino acids long. In germline, CDR1 is DFQATT, CDR2 SNEGSKA (reference sequence). The CDR3 loop is CSALGGDYQPQHF. CDR3 sequence (DNA): TGCAGTGCCCTGGGGGGGGATTACCAGCCCCAGCATTTT.

The rearrangement uses TRBV11-2 and TRBJ2-3, with D tentatively TRBD2 (5 bases). The V gene's germline CDR1 is SGHAT and CDR2 FQNNGV. V was trimmed by 5 bases and J by 1 base, leaving 10 bases between them. This CDR3 has 14 amino acids. The CDR3 here is CASSISGGTDTQYF. For the CDR3, the DNA is TGTGCCAGCAGCATCAGCGGAGGCACAGATACGCAGTATTTT.

The sample holds a few counts of this clonotype. The chain joins TRBV3-1 to TRBJ1-1; no clear D gene. V lost 0 bases, J lost 4 bases, and 6 bases lay in between. Germline V gene lookup returns CDR1 LGHDT and CDR2 YNNKEL (reference sequence). This CDR3 is 13 amino acids long. CDR3 nucleotide sequence: TGTGCCAGCAGCCAAGATGGTGGCACTGAAGCTTTCTTT. Its translation: CASSQDGGTEAFF. Supplemented by reference TRBV3-1 and TRBJ1-1, the full variable domain reads DTAVSQTPKYLVTQMGNDKSIKCEQNLGHDTMYWYKQDSKKFLKIMFSYNNKELIINETVPNRFSPKSPDKAHLNLHINSLELGDSAVYFCASSQDGGTEAFFGQGTRLTVV.

This clonotype was observed a single time. The chain recombines TRBV12-3 or TRBV12-4 with TRBJ1-6; D may be TRBD1 (6 bases). Trimming cost V 4 bases and J 6 bases, with 13 bases left between them. The CDR3 consists of 15 residues. Here the CDR3 reads CASSSHRVGNSPLHF. CDR3 sequence (DNA): TGTGCCAGCAGTTCCCACAGGGTCGGTAATTCACCCCTCCACTTT.

This clonotype appeared once. The chain combines TRBV12-3 or TRBV12-4 with TRBJ1-5; weak D call: TRBD1 (5 bases). The V end lost 5 bases, the J end lost 5 bases, and 10 bases lay between the germline ends. CDR3 size: 13 residues. The CDR3 spells CASSLLRDQPQHF. The CDR3 DNA is TGTGCCAGCAGTCTCCTCAGGGATCAGCCCCAGCATTTT.

This sequence joins TRBV27 and TRBJ2-1, with D perhaps matching TRBD2 (6 bases). Germline V gene data show CDR1 as MNHEY and CDR2 as SMNVEV (reference sequence). The CDR3 covers 15 residues. The germline V and J ends were trimmed by 2 bases and 6 bases, with 14 bases remaining between them. CDR3 in amino acids: CASSLTMGLGNEQFF. The DNA for the CDR3 is TGTGCCAGCAGTTTAACTATGGGACTGGGCAATGAGCAGTTCTTC.

The chain joins TRBV4-3 to TRBJ1-1; D is unresolved. Germline V lookup: CDR1 LGHNA, CDR2 YSLEER. Trimming took 0 bases from V and 4 from J, leaving 6 bases between them. The CDR3 loop spans 13 amino acids. The CDR3 DNA sequence: TGCGCCAGCAGCCAAGATGGAAGCACTGAAGCTTTCTTT. Translating it yields CASSQDGSTEAFF.

The chain employs TRBV6-6 and TRBJ1-1, with D uncertain. The V and J ends lost 6 bases and 0 bases respectively, with 8 bases between them. The CDR3 has 13 amino acids. The germline CDR1 and CDR2 sequences are MNHNY and SVGAGI (reference sequence). For the CDR3, the DNA is TGTGCCAGCAGCGATTGGATGAACACTGAAGCTTTCTTT. Its translation is CASSDWMNTEAFF.

This sequence joins TRBV12-3 or TRBV12-4 and TRBJ1-5; TRBD1 matches 7 bases. The V and J ends lost 8 bases and 2 bases, in that order; junction bases with no gene match: 9. CDR3 size: 15 residues. The CDR3: CASSNTGTGNQPQHF. DNA of the CDR3: TGTGCCAGCTCTAACACCGGGACAGGCAATCAGCCCCAGCATTTT.

The table lists this clonotype with a count of one. The chain carries TRBV12-3 or TRBV12-4 and TRBJ2-7; TRBD1 matches at 11 bases. Losses at the gene ends were 5 bases for V and 0 bases for J; bases not matched to a gene: 3. The CDR3 consists of 15 residues. CDR3 in DNA: TGTGCCAGCAGTGCGGGACAGGGGGACTCCTACGAGCAGTACTTC. It translates to CASSAGQGDSYEQYF.

The genes are TRBV3-1 and TRBJ2-1; D ambiguous. The V and J ends lost 3 bases and 0 bases respectively, with 9 bases between them. This CDR3 region has 15 residues. CDR1 LGHDT and CDR2 YNNKEL come from the germline V gene (reference sequence). This CDR3 is CASSQESLSYNEQFF. DNA for the CDR3: TGTGCCAGCAGCCAGGAGAGCCTCTCCTACAATGAGCAGTTCTTC.

The chain combines TRBV7-8 with TRBJ1-2; weak D call: TRBD1 (5 bases). The CDR3 covers 14 residues. The V end lost 2 bases, the J end lost 4 bases, and 11 bases lay between the germline ends. From germline, CDR1 is SGHVS and CDR2 FQNEAQ. This CDR3 is CASSLQGELYGYTF. The CDR3 DNA reads as TGTGCCAGCAGCTTACAGGGCGAACTCTATGGCTACACCTTC.

Here the CDR3 DNA reads TGTGCCAGCAGCCAGCAGGGAGTCACAGATACGCAGTATTTT. It specifies CASSQQGVTDTQYF. The chain has TRBV3-1 and TRBJ2-3, with D possibly being TRBD1 or TRBD2 (5 bases each). The germline CDR1 and CDR2 sequences are LGHDT and YNNKEL (reference sequence). The CDR3 has 14 residues. The V gene lost 3 bases and the J gene lost 2 bases, with 9 bases spanning the gap.

CDR3 region: CASSQISGGPFF. CDR3 in DNA: TGTGCCAGCAGCCAGATATCAGGGGGCCCGTTCTTC. The V gene is TRBV3-1, the J gene TRBJ2-1; 8 nucleotides agree with TRBD1. CDR1 and CDR2 (germline): LGHDT, YNNKEL (reference sequence). The CDR3 runs to 12 residues. V lost 3 bases, J lost 15 bases, and 7 bases stayed unmatched.

The CDR3 sequence is CASTHPALTGETEAFF. In DNA form, the CDR3 reads TGTGCCAGCACCCACCCGGCCCTTACAGGGGAAACTGAAGCTTTCTTT. The gene calls are TRBV7-9 and TRBJ1-1; 7 nucleotides line up with TRBD1. Germline trimming cut 7 bases from V and 5 bases from J; bases unmatched to any gene: 16. CDR1 is SEHNR, CDR2 FQNEAQ, per germline (reference sequence). This CDR3 is 16 amino acids long.